The clone carrying this T cell receptor (beta chain) ranks as medium-sized. TCRdb's table, derived via immunoSEQ multiplex PCR, lists solely in-frame clones and lacks some. The table includes around 18,000 clones, under 80% detected once. The CDR3 runs 19 residues. Germline values: CDR1 MGHRA, CDR2 YSYEKL. V gave up 0 bases and J gave up 8 bases; unmatched junction bases: 13. This sample stems from a study of sequential checkpoint blockade in melanoma. Regarding treatment: randomized to nivolumab then ipilimumab (arm A) or the reverse (arm B). None of the patients previously received DNA-damaging chemotherapy. Live CD3+CD8+ CD19− CD56− cells were sorted from PBMCs.

The chain combines TRBV4-1 with TRBJ1-4, with 12 bases lining up with TRBD1. This receptor was obtained from a human donor with melanoma. The specimen was CD8+ T cells sorted from blood (inferred from file names), collected from a patient given nivolumab and ipilimumab in sequence. The CDR3 nucleotides are TGCGCCAGCAGCCAAGATTGGGGACAGGGGGCGGGGTTAGGAGAAAAACTGTTTTTT. It codes for CASSQDWGQGAGLGEKLFF.